These 8 T cell receptor beta chains were all obtained from the same sample, sequenced in a study of blood T cell repertoires in COVID-19. TCRdb's copy holds only in-frame clones and misses some; the assay was immunoSEQ multiplex PCR. The table has under 300,000 clones, approximately 80% seen once. Sequencing used peripheral blood. The source of these receptors is a woman of 80 years or more with acute or convalescent COVID-19.

V is TRBV3-1 (or the pseudogene TRBV3-2) and J is TRBJ1-6, with D possibly TRBD1 on 6 matching bases. The CDR3 is 16 amino acids. Germline CDR1 reads LGHDT; CDR2 reads YNNKEL (reference sequence). The ends were cut back, 1 base at V and 7 bases at J, with 14 bases in the middle. The CDR3 DNA sequence: TGTGCCAGCAGCCAAGGCGGAGGGGGGGGGAATTCACCCCTCCACTTT. This encodes CASSQGGGGGNSPLHF.

The chain employs TRBV5-4 and TRBJ1-2; 10 nucleotides line up with TRBD1. The CDR3 contains 15 residues. Germline-derived CDR1 and CDR2 are SGHNT and YYREEE (reference sequence). V was pared by 4 bases and J by 6 bases, with 9 bases of the junction left unmatched. CDR3 protein: CASSARDRGGDGYTF. The CDR3, as DNA: TGTGCCAGCAGCGCAAGGGACAGGGGAGGGGATGGCTACACCTTC.

The chain links TRBV28 to TRBJ1-4; no reliable D call. CDR1 MDHEN and CDR2 SYDVKM come from the germline V gene. The length of the CDR3 is 14 residues. Trimming took 8 bases from V and 5 from J, leaving 15 bases between them. CDR3 amino acids: CASSRGLRNEKLFF. Written as DNA, the CDR3 is TGTGCCAGCTCCCGTGGGCTGCGCAATGAAAAACTGTTTTTT.

Many counts were recorded for this clone. Other nucleotide sequences in the sample specify the same CDR3. The V and J genes are TRBV18 and TRBJ2-2; D perhaps matches TRBD2 (6 bases). The CDR3 has 15 residues. Trimming pared 0 bases from V and 2 bases from J, leaving 7 bases between. Germline V gene sequence: CDR1 KGHSH, CDR2 LQKENI. CDR3 nucleotide sequence: TGTGCCAGCTCACCACCGCGGGGAAACACCGGGGAGCTGTTTTTT. Protein: CASSPPRGNTGELFF.

The chain links TRBV2 to TRBJ2-1; D is possibly TRBD2 (5 bases). Germline V gives CDR1 SNHLY, CDR2 FYNNEI. V was cut by 7 bases and J by 9 bases, with 16 bases left in between. CDR3 length equals 13 residues. DNA of the CDR3: TGTGCCAGCAAGAGGGAGCCTCTGGGTGAGCAGTTCTTC. Translation gives CASKREPLGEQFF.

The V gene is TRBV6-1, the J gene TRBJ1-4, with D maybe TRBD1 (5 bases). The length of the CDR3 is 13 residues. The V and J ends lost 2 bases and 4 bases respectively, with 5 bases between them. Germline values: CDR1 MNHNS, CDR2 SASEGT. The chain's CDR3 is CASSEQGNEKLFF. In nucleotides, the CDR3 is TGTGCCAGCAGTGAACAGGGTAATGAAAAACTGTTTTTT.

This chain links TRBV19 with TRBJ1-5, with TRBD1 matching over 7 bases. With 5 bases clipped from V and 0 bases from J, the junction kept 10 bases outside the gene matches. The CDR3 is made up of 17 amino acids. Germline V lookup: CDR1 LNHDA, CDR2 SQIVND (reference sequence). The CDR3 DNA reads TGTGCCAGTAGTCCGAAAGGGGACAGTTATAGCAATCAGCCCCAGCATTTT. Translated: CASSPKGDSYSNQPQHF. Drawing the rest from reference TRBV19 and TRBJ1-5, the complete variable domain is DGGITQSPKYLFRKEGQNVTLSCEQNLNHDAMYWYRQDPGQGLRLIYYSQIVNDFQKGDIAEGYSVSREKKESFPLTVTSAQKNPTAFYLCASSPKGDSYSNQPQHFGDGTRLSIL.

Worth noting for this clone: At the DNA level, this CDR3 is encoded by other sequences in the same sample as well. This sequence joins TRBV11-2 and TRBJ2-2; TRBD2 matches at 8 bases. J gave up 5 bases and V 1 base, and 3 bases lay outside the gene matches. Germline V gives CDR1 SGHAT, CDR2 FQNNGV. CDR3 size: 15 residues. The CDR3 protein is CASSLVRGGTGELFF. Written as DNA, the CDR3 is TGTGCCAGCAGCTTAGTCCGGGGGGGTACCGGGGAGCTGTTTTTT. The entire variable domain, with the rest obtained from reference TRBV11-2 and TRBJ2-2, is as follows: EAGVAQSPRYKIIEKRQSVAFWCNPISGHATLYWYQQILGQGPKLLIQFQNNGVVDDSQLPKDRFSAERLKGVDSTLKIQPAKLEDSAVYLCASSLVRGGTGELFFGEGSRLTVL.